This T cell receptor beta chain was recorded in a study of T cells after yellow fever vaccination. General study findings and limits: Abundant clonotypes from the bulk population could get into FACS-sorted repertoires as contaminants.

The CDR3 loop spans 15 amino acids. The V and J ends lost 5 bases and 4 bases, in that order; junction bases with no gene match: 10. About this clonotype itself: What it binds is unknown.

UMIs were added to TCR cDNA along with a universal primer site when it was made by 5'RACE template switching. One entry per CDR3 protein, called by TCRdb with MiXCR from the 5' RACE reads. Among around 230,000 distinct CDR3 sequences listed, over 6.5% were seen once. The material was CD4+ T cells sorted from PBMCs, obtained on the day of the yellow fever booster vaccination. This receptor was obtained from a man younger than 40 who received the YFV17D yellow fever vaccine. The genes are TRBV12-3 or TRBV12-4 and TRBJ2-5, with TRBD1 identical over 7 bases. DNA for the CDR3: TGTGCCAGCAGTCCAGGGGGACGCCCCGGAGAGACCCAGTACTTC. Protein sequence: CASSPGGRPGETQYF.